This T cell receptor (beta chain) was found in a study of CD8+CD57+ T cells in acquired aplastic anemia. Study-level information: The DNA of sorted CD4+ and CD8+ cells averaged roughly 3 ug. General observations from the study: Patients and controls were not found to differ significantly in CD8+ Simpson's diversity. The number of CD8+ CDR3 sequences shared by patients and controls was twenty-nine.

V was cut by 4 bases and J by 2 bases, with 18 bases left in between. CDR3 length: 16 amino acids. The germline V gene encodes CDR1 SGHRS and CDR2 YFSETQ. Patients chosen for sequencing had CD8+CD57+ cells that had expanded, as shown by flow cytometry. Severe acquired aplastic anemia affected all patients. TCR beta VDJ and CDR3 profiles were obtained from a genomic DNA template. TCRdb redid the calling of the reads with MiXCR, one entry per CDR3 protein. This table has about 180,000 distinct CDR3 sequences, around 48% appearing once. Details on this clonotype: No antigen is known for it.

This TCR was recovered from a human donor with aplastic anemia. The sequenced material came from sorted CD4+, CD8+, or CD8+CD57+ T cells (not recorded which) from PBMCs. The chain recombines TRBV5-1 with TRBJ2-5; tentatively, D is TRBD1 (6 bases). CDR3 DNA sequence: TGCGCCAGCAGCGCCTCCGGGACAAACTCACAAGAGACCCAGTACTTC. Amino acid sequence: CASSASGTNSQETQYF.